This T cell receptor (beta chain) was captured by sequencing in a study of chemoradiotherapy in HPV16-positive cancers. Findings of the study overall: Candidate HPV-specific clones and E7-related TCR motifs grew in tumor during treatment.

Germline V gene data show CDR1 as SGHVS and CDR2 as FNYEAQ. The CDR3 contains 20 residues. The junction had 16 bases not matched to a gene; V was cut back by 2 bases and J by 0 bases. Concerning this clone itself: Its antigen is unknown.

Measured with immunoSEQ multiplex PCR; TCRdb has only the in-frame clones, and not every one. The data contain some 30,000 clones, about four fifths of them seen just once; the ten biggest clones take up 3% to 4%. The receptor was derived from a human donor with HPV-associated anogenital cancer. V and J are TRBV7-6 and TRBJ1-1; TRBD1 matches 9 bases. Material: blood, obtained from a patient who underwent chemoradiotherapy. This CDR3 is CASSLIAMGQGNFMNTEAFF. CDR3 DNA: TGTGCCAGCAGCTTAATTGCGATGGGACAGGGAAACTTTATGAACACTGAAGCTTTCTTT. The whole variable domain, filled in from reference TRBV7-6 and TRBJ1-1, reads GAGVSQSPRYKVTKRGQDVALRCDPISGHVSLYWYRQALGQGPEFLTYFNYEAQQDKSGLPNDRFSAERPEGSISTLTIQRTEQRDSAMYRCASSLIAMGQGNFMNTEAFFGQGTRLTVV.